This T cell receptor (beta chain) was observed in a study of cytomegalovirus exposure and HLA in healthy donors. Findings and limits, study-wide: Clonal expansion, a later analysis showed, was greater in HLA-associated TCR beta chains than in equally common others.

Use of 60 Vbeta and 13 Jbeta primers characterized the PCR. In the source study's methods: As a later analysis found, there were 60 million to 90 million unique TCR beta chains, of which roughly 11 million were shared. Sequenced by immunoSEQ multiplex PCR; TCRdb stores in-frame clones only, minus some. V and J calls plus clone size are reproduced from that table; the DNA served to infer D and trimming. The sample has roughly 100,000 clones; around four fifths are singletons. Germline V gene sequence: CDR1 PRHDT, CDR2 FYEKMQ (reference sequence). CDR3 size: 13 residues. V lost 4 bases and J lost 9; bases outside the gene matches: 7. This clone has a single count. What it binds is not known.

V is TRBV13 and J is TRBJ1-2; 8 positions match TRBD1. This TCR was sampled from a man aged 25 to 40 in good health and CMV-seronegative. The sequencing input was PBMCs. CDR3 amino acids: CASSSDRDTRYTF. CDR3 nucleotides: TGTGCCAGCAGCTCGGACAGGGACACTCGCTACACCTTC.